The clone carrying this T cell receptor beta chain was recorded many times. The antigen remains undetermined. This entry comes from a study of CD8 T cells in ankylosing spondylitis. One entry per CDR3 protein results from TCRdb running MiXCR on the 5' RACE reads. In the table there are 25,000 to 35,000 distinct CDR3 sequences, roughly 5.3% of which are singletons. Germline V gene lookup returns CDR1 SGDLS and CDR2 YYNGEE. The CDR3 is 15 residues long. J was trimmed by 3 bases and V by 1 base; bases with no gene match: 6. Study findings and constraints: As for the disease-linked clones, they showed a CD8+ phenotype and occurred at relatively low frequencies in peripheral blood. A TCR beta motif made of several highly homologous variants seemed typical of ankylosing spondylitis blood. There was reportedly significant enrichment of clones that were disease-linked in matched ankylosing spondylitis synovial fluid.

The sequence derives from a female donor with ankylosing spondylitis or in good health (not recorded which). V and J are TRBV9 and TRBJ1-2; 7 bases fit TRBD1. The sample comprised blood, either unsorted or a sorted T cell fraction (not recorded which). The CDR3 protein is CASSVRGQKDYGYTF. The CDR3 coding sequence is TGTGCCAGCAGCGTAAGGGGGCAGAAAGACTATGGCTACACCTTC.